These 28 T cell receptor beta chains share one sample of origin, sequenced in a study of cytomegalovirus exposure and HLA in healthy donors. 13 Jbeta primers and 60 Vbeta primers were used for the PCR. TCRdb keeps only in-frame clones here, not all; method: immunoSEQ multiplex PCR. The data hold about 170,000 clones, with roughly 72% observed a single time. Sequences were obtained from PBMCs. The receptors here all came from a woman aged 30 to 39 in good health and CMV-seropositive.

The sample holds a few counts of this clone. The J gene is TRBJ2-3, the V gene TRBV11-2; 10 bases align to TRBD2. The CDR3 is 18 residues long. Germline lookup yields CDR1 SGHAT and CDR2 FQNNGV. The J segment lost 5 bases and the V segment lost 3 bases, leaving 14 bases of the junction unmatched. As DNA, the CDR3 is TGTGCCAGCAGCTTGTTGTGGGCTAGCGGGAGACCCGGAGATACGCAGTATTTT. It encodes CASSLLWASGRPGDTQYF.

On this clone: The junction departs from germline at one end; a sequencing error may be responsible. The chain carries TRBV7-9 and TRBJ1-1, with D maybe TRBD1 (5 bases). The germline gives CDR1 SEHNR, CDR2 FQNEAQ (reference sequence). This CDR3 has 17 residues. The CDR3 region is CSSSRTSGSNLDTEAFF. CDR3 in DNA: TGTTCCAGCAGCCGCACCTCAGGGTCTAATTTGGACACTGAAGCTTTCTTT.

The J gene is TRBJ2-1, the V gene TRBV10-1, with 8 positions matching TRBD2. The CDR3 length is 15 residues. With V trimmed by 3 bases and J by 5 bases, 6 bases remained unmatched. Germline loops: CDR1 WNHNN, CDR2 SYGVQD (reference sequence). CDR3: CASSDHAGLDNEQFF. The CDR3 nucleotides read TGCGCCAGCAGTGATCACGCGGGACTAGACAATGAGCAGTTCTTC.

In DNA form, the CDR3 reads TGTGCCAGCAGCCGGGAAGAGACCCAGTACTTC. It specifies CASSREETQYF. V usage is TRBV9 and J usage is TRBJ2-5; D uncertain. CDR1 and CDR2 (germline): SGDLS, YYNGEE. The CDR3 runs to 11 residues. Trimming stripped 4 bases from V and 3 bases from J, with 4 bases between.

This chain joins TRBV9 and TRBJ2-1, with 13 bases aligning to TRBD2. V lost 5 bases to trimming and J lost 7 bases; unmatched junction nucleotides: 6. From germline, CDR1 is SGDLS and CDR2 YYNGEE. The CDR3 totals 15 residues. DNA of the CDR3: TGTGCCAGCAGGGAACTAGCGGGAGGGGGAAATGAGCAGTTCTTC. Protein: CASRELAGGGNEQFF.

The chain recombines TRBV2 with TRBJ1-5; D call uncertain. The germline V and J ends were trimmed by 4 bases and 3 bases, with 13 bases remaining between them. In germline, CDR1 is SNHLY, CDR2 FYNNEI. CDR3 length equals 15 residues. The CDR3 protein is CASSGEGLDNQPQHF. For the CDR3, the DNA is TGTGCCAGCAGTGGTGAGGGTTTAGACAATCAGCCCCAGCATTTT.

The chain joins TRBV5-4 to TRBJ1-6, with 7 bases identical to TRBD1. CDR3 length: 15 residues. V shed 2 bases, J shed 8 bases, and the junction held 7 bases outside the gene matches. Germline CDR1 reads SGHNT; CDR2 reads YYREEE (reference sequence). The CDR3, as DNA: TGTGCCAGCAGCTTTGGAGGGACAGCTGATTCACCCCTCCACTTT. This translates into CASSFGGTADSPLHF.

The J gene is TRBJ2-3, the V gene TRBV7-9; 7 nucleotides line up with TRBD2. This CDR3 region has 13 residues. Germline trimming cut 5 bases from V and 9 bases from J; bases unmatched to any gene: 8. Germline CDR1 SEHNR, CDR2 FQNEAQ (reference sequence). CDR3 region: CASSPDGLVTQYF. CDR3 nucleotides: TGTGCCAGCAGCCCCGATGGACTAGTGACGCAGTATTTT.

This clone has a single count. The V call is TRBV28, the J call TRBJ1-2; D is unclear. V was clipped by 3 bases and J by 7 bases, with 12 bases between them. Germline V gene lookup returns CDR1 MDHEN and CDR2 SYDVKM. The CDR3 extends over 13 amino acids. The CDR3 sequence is CASSFMVLRGYTF. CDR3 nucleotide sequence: TGTGCCAGCAGTTTTATGGTACTGCGTGGCTACACCTTC.

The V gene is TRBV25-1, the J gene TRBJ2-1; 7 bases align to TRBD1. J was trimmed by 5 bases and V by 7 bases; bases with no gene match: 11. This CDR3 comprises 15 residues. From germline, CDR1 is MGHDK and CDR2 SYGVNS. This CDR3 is CASTNPTTGNNEQFF. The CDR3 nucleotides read TGTGCCAGCACTAACCCCACGACAGGGAACAATGAGCAGTTCTTC.

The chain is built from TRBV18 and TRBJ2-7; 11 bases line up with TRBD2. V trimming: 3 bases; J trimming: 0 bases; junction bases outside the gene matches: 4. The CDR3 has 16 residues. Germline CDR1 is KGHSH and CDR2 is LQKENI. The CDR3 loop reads CASSPPGLAGSYEQYF. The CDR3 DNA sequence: TGTGCCAGCTCACCTCCCGGACTAGCGGGCTCCTACGAGCAGTACTTC.

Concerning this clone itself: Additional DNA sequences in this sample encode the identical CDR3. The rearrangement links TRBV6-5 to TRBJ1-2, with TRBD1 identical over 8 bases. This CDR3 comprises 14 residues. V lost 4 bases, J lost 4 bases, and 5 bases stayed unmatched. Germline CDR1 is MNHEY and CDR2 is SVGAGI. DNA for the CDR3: TGTGCCAGCAGTTCCAGGACAGGGATCTATGGCTACACCTTC. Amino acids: CASSSRTGIYGYTF.

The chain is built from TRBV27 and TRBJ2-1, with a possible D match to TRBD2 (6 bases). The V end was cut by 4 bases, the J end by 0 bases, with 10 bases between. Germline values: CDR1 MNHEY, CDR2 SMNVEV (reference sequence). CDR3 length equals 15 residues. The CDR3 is CASSSLAVSYNEQFF. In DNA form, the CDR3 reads TGTGCCAGCAGTTCCTTAGCGGTCTCCTACAATGAGCAGTTCTTC.

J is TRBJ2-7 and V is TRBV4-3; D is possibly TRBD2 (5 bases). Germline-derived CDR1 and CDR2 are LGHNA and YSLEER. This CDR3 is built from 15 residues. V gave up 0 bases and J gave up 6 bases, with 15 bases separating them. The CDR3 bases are TGCGCCAGCAGCCAAGATTTCTCAGGACTGGCCGAGCAGTACTTC. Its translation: CASSQDFSGLAEQYF.

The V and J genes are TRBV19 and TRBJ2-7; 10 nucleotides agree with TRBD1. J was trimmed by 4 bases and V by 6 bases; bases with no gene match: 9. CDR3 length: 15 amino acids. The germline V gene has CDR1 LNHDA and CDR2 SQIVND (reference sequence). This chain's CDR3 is CASSSIRDRGYEQYF. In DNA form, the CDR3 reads TGTGCCAGTAGCTCTATCCGGGACAGGGGTTACGAGCAGTACTTC.

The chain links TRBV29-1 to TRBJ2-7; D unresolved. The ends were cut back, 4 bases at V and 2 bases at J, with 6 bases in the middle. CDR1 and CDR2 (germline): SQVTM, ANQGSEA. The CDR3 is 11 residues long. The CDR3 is CSVAETYEQYF. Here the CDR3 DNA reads TGCAGCGTTGCCGAGACCTACGAGCAGTACTTC.

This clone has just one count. This CDR3 is CASSSGDTLYGYTF. DNA for the CDR3: TGTGCCAGCAGCTCCGGGGACACCCTCTATGGCTACACCTTC. V and J are TRBV5-5 and TRBJ1-2; perhaps TRBD1 as D (6 bases). The CDR3 covers 14 residues. Deletions cut 3 bases from V and 4 bases from J, with 13 bases between. CDR1 is SGHKS, CDR2 YYEKEE, per germline (reference sequence).

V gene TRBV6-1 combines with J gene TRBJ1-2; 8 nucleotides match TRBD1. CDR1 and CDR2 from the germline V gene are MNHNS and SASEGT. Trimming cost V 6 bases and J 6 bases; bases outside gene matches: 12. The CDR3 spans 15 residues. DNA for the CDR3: TGTGCCAGCAGCCTAAACCCAGGGGGCCTGAATGGCTACACCTTC. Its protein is CASSLNPGGLNGYTF.

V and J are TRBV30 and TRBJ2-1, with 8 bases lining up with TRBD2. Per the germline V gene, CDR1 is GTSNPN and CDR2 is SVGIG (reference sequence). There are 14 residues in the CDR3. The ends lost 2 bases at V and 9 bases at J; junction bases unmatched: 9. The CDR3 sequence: CAWSYGGGSAEQFF. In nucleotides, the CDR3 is TGTGCCTGGAGTTACGGGGGGGGAAGCGCTGAGCAGTTCTTC. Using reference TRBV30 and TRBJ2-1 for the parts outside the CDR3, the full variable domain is SQTIHQWPATLVQPVGSPLSLECTVEGTSNPNLYWYRQAAGRGLQLLFYSVGIGQISSEVPQNLSASRPQDRQFILSSKKLLLSDSGFYLCAWSYGGGSAEQFFGPGTRLTVL.

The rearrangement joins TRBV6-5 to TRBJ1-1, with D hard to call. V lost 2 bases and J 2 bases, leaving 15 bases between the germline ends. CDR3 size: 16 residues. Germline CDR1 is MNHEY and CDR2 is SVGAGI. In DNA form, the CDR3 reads TGTGCCAGCAGTTACGAAAATGGCAGGCTTAACACTGAAGCTTTCTTT. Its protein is CASSYENGRLNTEAFF.

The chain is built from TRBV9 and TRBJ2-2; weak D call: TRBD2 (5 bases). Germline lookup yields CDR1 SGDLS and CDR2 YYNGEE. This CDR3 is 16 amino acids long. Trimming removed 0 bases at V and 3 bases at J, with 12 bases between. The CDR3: CASSVEEGRDTGELFF. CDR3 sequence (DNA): TGTGCCAGCAGCGTAGAAGAGGGAAGGGACACCGGGGAGCTGTTTTTT.

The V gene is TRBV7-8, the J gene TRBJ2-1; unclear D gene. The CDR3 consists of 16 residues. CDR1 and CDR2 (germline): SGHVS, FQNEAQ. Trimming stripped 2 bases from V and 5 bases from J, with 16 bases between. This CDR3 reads CASSLILAAVNNEQFF. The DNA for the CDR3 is TGTGCCAGCAGCTTAATTTTAGCAGCCGTGAACAATGAGCAGTTCTTC.

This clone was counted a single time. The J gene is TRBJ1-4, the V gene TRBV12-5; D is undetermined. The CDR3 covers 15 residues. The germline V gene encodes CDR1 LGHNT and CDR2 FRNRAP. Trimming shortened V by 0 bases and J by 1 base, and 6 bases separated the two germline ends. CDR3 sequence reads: CASGLVHLTNEKLFF. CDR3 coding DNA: TGTGCTAGTGGTTTGGTTCATTTAACTAATGAAAAACTGTTTTTT.

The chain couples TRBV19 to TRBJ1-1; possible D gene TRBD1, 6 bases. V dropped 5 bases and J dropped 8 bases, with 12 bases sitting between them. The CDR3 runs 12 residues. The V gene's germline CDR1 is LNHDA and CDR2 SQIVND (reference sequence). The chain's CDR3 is CASSQQGSEAFF. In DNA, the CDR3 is TGTGCCAGTAGTCAGCAGGGGTCCGAAGCTTTCTTT.

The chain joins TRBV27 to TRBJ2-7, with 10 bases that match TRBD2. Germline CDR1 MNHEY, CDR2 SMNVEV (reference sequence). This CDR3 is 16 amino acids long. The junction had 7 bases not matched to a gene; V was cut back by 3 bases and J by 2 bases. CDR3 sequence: CASSFLTSGAAYEQYF. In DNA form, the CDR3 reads TGTGCCAGCAGTTTCCTCACTAGCGGGGCCGCCTACGAGCAGTACTTC.

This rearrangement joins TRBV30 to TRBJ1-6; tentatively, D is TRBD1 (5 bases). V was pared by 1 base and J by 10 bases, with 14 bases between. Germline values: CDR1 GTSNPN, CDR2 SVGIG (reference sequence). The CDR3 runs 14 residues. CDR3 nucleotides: TGTGCCTGGAGTGGACAGTTCAACAACTCACCCCTCCACTTT. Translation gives CAWSGQFNNSPLHF.

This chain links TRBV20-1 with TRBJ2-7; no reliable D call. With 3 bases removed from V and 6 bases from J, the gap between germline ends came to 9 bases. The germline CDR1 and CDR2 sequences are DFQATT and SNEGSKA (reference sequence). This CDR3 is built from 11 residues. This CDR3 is CSASPVFEQYF. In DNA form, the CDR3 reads TGCAGTGCTAGTCCCGTTTTCGAGCAGTACTTC.

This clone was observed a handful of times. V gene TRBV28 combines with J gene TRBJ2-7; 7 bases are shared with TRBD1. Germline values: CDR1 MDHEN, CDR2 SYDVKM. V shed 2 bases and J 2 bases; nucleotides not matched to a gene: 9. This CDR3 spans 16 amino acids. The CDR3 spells CASSLEVAGGTYEQYF. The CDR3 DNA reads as TGTGCCAGCAGTTTAGAGGTCGCAGGGGGTACCTACGAGCAGTACTTC.